This T cell receptor beta chain was captured in a study of type 1 and type 2 diabetes patients. Study-wide findings and caveats: Type 1 diabetes repertoires were significantly less diverse than type 2 diabetes ones. Highly-expanded CD4+ clones were few in type 2 diabetes, median one, more than 3.5% of reads. Some expanded clones seen only in T1D might occur in additional T2D or control samples.

Approximately 10 milliliters of peripheral blood were collected from each participant. Amplification started from genomic DNA. Amplification of the beta chain CDR3 used 30 forward and 13 reverse multiplex primers. Each CDR3 protein is one row after TCRdb ran MiXCR on the multiplex PCR reads. The data contain under 300,000 distinct CDR3 sequences, more than 40% of them seen just once; the ten biggest clones take up roughly an eighth. On this clonotype itself: What it recognizes is unknown.

V gave up 1 base and J gave up 9 bases, with 7 bases separating them. CDR1 and CDR2 from the germline V gene are SGHDN and FVKESK. The CDR3 loop spans 13 amino acids. This TCR was recovered from a man in his late teens or twenties with type 2 diabetes. The rearrangement uses TRBV14 and TRBJ1-6; no clear D gene. Sequences were obtained from peripheral blood mononuclear cells (PBMCs). CDR3 nucleotides: TGTGCCAGCAGCCAAGTGCAAAGTTCACCCCTCCACTTT. It is translated as CASSQVQSSPLHF.